These T cell receptor beta chains were read from a single sample in a study of cytomegalovirus exposure and HLA in healthy donors. Repertoires were generated with immunoSEQ multiplex PCR, while TCRdb's copy carries only in-frame clones and drops some. This repertoire shows some 120,000 clones, 74% found once; its top ten account for approximately 2.2%. The sample consisted of PBMCs. These receptors came from a human donor in good health. Both conserved end residues are part of each CDR3. The D gene is left open where the match is weak. The listing skips clone size in some rows; elsewhere it reads once, few, many or a size class.

D,V,size,J,CDR3,DNA
.,TRBV28,.,TRBJ1-5,CASRPGGQPQHF,TGTGCCAGCAGGCCGGGGGGCCAGCCCCAGCATTTT
TRBD2,TRBV5-1,.,TRBJ2-2,CASSLASGSGELFF,TGCGCCAGCAGCTTGGCTAGCGGGAGTGGGGAGCTGTTTTTT
TRBD1,TRBV5-1,.,TRBJ2-1,CASSPGQLYNEQFF,TGCGCCAGCAGCCCGGGACAGCTTTACAATGAGCAGTTCTTC
.,TRBV7-9,.,TRBJ1-4,CASSHTGSNEKLFF,TGTGCCAGCAGCCACACAGGGAGCAATGAAAAACTGTTTTTT
.,TRBV7-3,.,TRBJ1-1,CASSLSGNTEAFF,TGTGCCAGCAGCTTATCCGGGAACACTGAAGCTTTCTTT
.,TRBV7-7,.,TRBJ2-1,CASSQQGTNEQFF,TGTGCTAGCAGTCAACAGGGAACTAATGAGCAGTTCTTC
.,TRBV5-1,.,TRBJ2-1,CASRNPERYNEQFF,TGCGCCAGCAGGAACCCGGAGAGATACAATGAGCAGTTCTTC
TRBD1,TRBV5-1,.,TRBJ1-3,CASSPWGQSSGNTIYF,TGCGCCAGCAGCCCGTGGGGACAGAGCTCTGGAAACACCATATATTTT
.,TRBV5-1,once,TRBJ2-7,CASSLVGTAYEQYF,TGCGCCAGCAGCTTGGTTGGGACTGCCTACGAGCAGTACTTC
TRBD1,TRBV25-1,.,TRBJ1-4,CASSEPRTGLNEKLFF,TGTGCCAGCAGTGAACCAAGGACAGGGCTTAATGAAAAACTGTTTTTT
.,TRBV9,.,TRBJ1-2,CASSGRQANYGYTF,TGTGCCAGCAGCGGTCGACAGGCTAACTATGGCTACACCTTC
.,TRBV19,.,TRBJ2-7,CASSISHGEQYF,TGTGCCAGTAGTATATCCCACGGTGAGCAGTACTTC
TRBD1,TRBV6-5,.,TRBJ2-7,CASSYGRQGASEQYF,TGTGCCAGCAGTTACGGGAGGCAGGGGGCTAGCGAGCAGTACTTC
.,TRBV27,.,TRBJ2-3,CASSFRVSTDTQYF,TGTGCCAGCAGTTTTAGAGTAAGCACAGATACGCAGTATTTT
.,TRBV5-1,.,TRBJ2-3,CASSFELASDTQYF,TGCGCCAGCAGCTTCGAGCTAGCTTCAGATACGCAGTATTTT
TRBD1,TRBV30,.,TRBJ2-1,CAWSLGGEQFF,TGTGCCTGGAGTCTAGGGGGCGAGCAGTTCTTC
.,TRBV18,.,TRBJ1-2,CASLGDTDGYTF,TGTGCCAGCTTGGGGGACACGGATGGCTACACCTTC
TRBD2,TRBV6-5,.,TRBJ2-1,CASSRLASLYNEQFF,TGTGCCAGCAGCCGACTAGCGAGCTTGTACAATGAGCAGTTCTTC
TRBD1,TRBV6-1,.,TRBJ2-7,CASSPLDRGSYEQYF,TGTGCCAGCAGTCCCCTGGACAGGGGGTCCTACGAGCAGTACTTC
.,TRBV10-3,.,TRBJ1-1,CAIYGRGWTEAFF,TGTGCCATCTATGGTCGGGGATGGACTGAAGCTTTCTTT
TRBD1,TRBV7-2,once,TRBJ1-5,CASSLGQTGNQPQHF,TGTGCCAGCAGCTTGGGACAGACGGGGAATCAGCCCCAGCATTTT
TRBD1,TRBV25-1,few,TRBJ1-1,CASTDRGREEAFF,TGTGCCAGCACGGACAGGGGGCGCGAAGAGGCTTTCTTT
TRBD2,TRBV4-1,.,TRBJ2-1,CASSPALAGYNEQFF,TGCGCCAGCAGCCCCGCGCTAGCGGGTTACAATGAGCAGTTCTTC
TRBD1,TRBV9,.,TRBJ2-7,CASSAGTGTYEQYF,TGTGCCAGCAGCGCCGGGACAGGGACCTACGAGCAGTACTTC
.,TRBV7-2,.,TRBJ1-1,CASSPGRGTTEAFF,TGTGCCAGCAGCCCAGGAAGGGGCACCACTGAAGCTTTCTTT
.,TRBV7-9,.,TRBJ1-2,CASSSDTLNFSGYTF,TGTGCCAGCAGCTCGGACACCCTGAATTTCAGTGGCTACACCTTC
.,TRBV12-5,.,TRBJ2-3,CASGPPGVDTQYF,TGTGCTAGTGGTCCCCCGGGGGTGGATACGCAGTATTTT
.,TRBV11-2,.,TRBJ1-1,CASSLVVEAFF,TGTGCCAGCAGCTTAGTAGTAGAAGCTTTCTTT
TRBD2,TRBV5-1,.,TRBJ2-7,CASRASGSPTAYEQYF,TGCGCCAGCAGGGCCAGCGGGAGTCCCACCGCCTACGAGCAGTACTTC
TRBD1,TRBV19,few,TRBJ2-7,CASSARDRVAYEQYF,TGTGCCAGTAGTGCCCGGGACAGGGTGGCCTACGAGCAGTACTTC
TRBD1,TRBV27,.,TRBJ1-5,CASTDRGSNQPQHF,TGTGCCAGCACCGACAGGGGAAGCAATCAGCCCCAGCATTTT
.,TRBV6-5,.,TRBJ2-1,CASQDSNYNEQFF,TGTGCCAGTCAGGACAGTAACTACAATGAGCAGTTCTTC
TRBD1,TRBV28,.,TRBJ1-2,CASHRGRNYGYTF,TGTGCCAGTCACAGGGGGCGTAACTATGGCTACACCTTC
.,TRBV28,few,TRBJ2-2,CASSHSRGSTGELFF,TGTGCCAGCAGCCATAGCAGGGGAAGCACCGGGGAGCTGTTTTTT
.,TRBV9,.,TRBJ2-1,CASSAPSDNEQFF,TGTGCCAGCAGCGCACCCAGTGACAATGAGCAGTTCTTC
.,TRBV6-4,.,TRBJ1-5,CASSSYSNQPQHF,TGTGCCAGCAGTTCCTATAGCAATCAGCCCCAGCATTTT
.,TRBV29-1,.,TRBJ2-7,CSVESPRSHEQYF,TGCAGCGTTGAAAGCCCTCGTAGCCACGAGCAGTACTTC
TRBD2,TRBV5-1,.,TRBJ2-7,CASSAVTSGRAGEQYF,TGCGCCAGCAGCGCGGTGACTAGCGGGAGGGCCGGCGAGCAGTACTTC
.,TRBV19,.,TRBJ1-5,CASSMSVSQPQHF,TGTGCCAGTAGTATGAGTGTAAGTCAGCCCCAGCATTTT
TRBD1,TRBV7-9,.,TRBJ2-7,CASSLGGQEYYEQYF,TGTGCCAGCAGCTTGGGGGGACAGGAATATTACGAGCAGTACTTC
TRBD1,TRBV5-1,.,TRBJ1-1,CASSSMGQGPIMNTEAFF,TGCGCCAGCAGCTCCATGGGACAGGGCCCTATCATGAACACTGAAGCTTTCTTT
TRBD1,TRBV15,.,TRBJ2-3,CATSRPGQGGADTQYF,TGTGCCACCAGCAGACCCGGACAGGGAGGAGCAGATACGCAGTATTTT
TRBD1,TRBV19,.,TRBJ1-4,CASSTRTGGINEKLFF,TGTGCCAGTAGTACACGGACAGGGGGCATAAATGAAAAACTGTTTTTT
.,TRBV2,once,TRBJ2-7,CASREDSYEQYF,TGTGCCAGCAGAGAGGACTCCTACGAGCAGTACTTC
TRBD1,TRBV6-1,once,TRBJ1-2,CASSGGPGQVGYGYTF,TGTGCCAGCAGTGGCGGCCCGGGACAGGTGGGGTATGGCTACACCTTC
.,TRBV6-5,few,TRBJ1-1,CASSPPGVNTEAFF,TGTGCCAGCAGCCCCCCAGGGGTGAACACTGAAGCTTTCTTT
.,TRBV2,few,TRBJ1-4,CASSGGVGKLFF,TGTGCCAGCAGTGGCGGGGTCGGAAAACTGTTTTTT
TRBD2,TRBV7-3,.,TRBJ2-2,CASSHGLAGTRTGELFF,TGTGCCAGCAGCCACGGACTAGCGGGGACCAGGACCGGGGAGCTGTTTTTT
TRBD2,TRBV19,.,TRBJ2-1,CASSITSGRTNEQFF,TGTGCCAGTAGTATAACTAGCGGGCGTACAAATGAGCAGTTCTTC
TRBD1,TRBV28,.,TRBJ1-3,CASRRTGDTYPGNTIYF,TGTGCCAGCCGACGGACAGGGGACACATACCCGGGAAACACCATATATTTT
TRBD2,TRBV27,.,TRBJ2-6,CASSSTSGNPNVLTF,TGTGCCAGCAGTTCGACTAGCGGGAATCCCAACGTCCTGACTTTC
TRBD1,TRBV30,once,TRBJ1-6,CAWSVNANRDRANSPLHF,TGTGCCTGGAGTGTAAATGCGAACCGGGACAGGGCTAATTCACCCCTCCACTTT
.,TRBV6-5,.,TRBJ2-5,CASSYSAGQETQYF,TGTGCCAGCAGTTACTCGGCAGGACAAGAGACCCAGTACTTC
.,TRBV7-6,.,TRBJ2-3,CASSLGRVIRGTDTQYF,TGTGCCAGCAGCTTAGGGAGAGTGATCCGAGGCACAGATACGCAGTATTTT
.,TRBV6-5,few,TRBJ2-7,CASSRIRGLPHEQYF,TGTGCCAGCAGCCGTATTCGGGGTCTTCCCCACGAGCAGTACTTC
.,TRBV5-4,.,TRBJ2-2,CASSEANTGELFF,TGTGCCAGCAGCGAAGCCAACACCGGGGAGCTGTTTTTT
.,TRBV5-1,.,TRBJ2-5,CASSYLRQETQYF,TGCGCCAGCAGCTACCTGCGCCAAGAGACCCAGTACTTC
.,TRBV11-2,.,TRBJ2-1,CASSLDSRTTNYNEQFF,TGTGCCAGCAGCTTAGATTCCCGGACTACCAACTACAATGAGCAGTTCTTC
.,TRBV11-3,.,TRBJ2-1,CASSLDGGEQFF,TGTGCCAGCAGCTTAGACGGGGGTGAGCAGTTCTTC
TRBD1,TRBV4-1,.,TRBJ2-7,CASSQDRGQGSSEQYF,TGCGCCAGCAGCCAAGACCGAGGACAGGGGAGCTCCGAGCAGTACTTC